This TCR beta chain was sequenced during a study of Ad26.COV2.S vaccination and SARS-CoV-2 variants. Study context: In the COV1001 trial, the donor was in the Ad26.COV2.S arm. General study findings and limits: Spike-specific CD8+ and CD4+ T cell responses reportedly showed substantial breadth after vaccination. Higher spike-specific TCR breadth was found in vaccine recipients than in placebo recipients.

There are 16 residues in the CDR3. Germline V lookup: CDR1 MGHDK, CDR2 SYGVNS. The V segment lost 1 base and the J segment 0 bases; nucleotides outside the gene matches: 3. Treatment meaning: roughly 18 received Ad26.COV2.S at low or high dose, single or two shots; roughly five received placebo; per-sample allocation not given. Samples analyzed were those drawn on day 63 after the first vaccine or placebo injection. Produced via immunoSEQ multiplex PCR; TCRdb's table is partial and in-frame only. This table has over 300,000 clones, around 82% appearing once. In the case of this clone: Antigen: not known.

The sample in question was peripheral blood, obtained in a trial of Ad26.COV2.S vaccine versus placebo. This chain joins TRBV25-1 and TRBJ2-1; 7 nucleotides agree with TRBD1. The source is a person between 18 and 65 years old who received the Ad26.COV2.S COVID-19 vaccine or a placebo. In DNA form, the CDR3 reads TGTGCCAGCAGTGAATGGACAGGCAGCTCCTACAATGAGCAGTTCTTC. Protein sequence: CASSEWTGSSYNEQFF.